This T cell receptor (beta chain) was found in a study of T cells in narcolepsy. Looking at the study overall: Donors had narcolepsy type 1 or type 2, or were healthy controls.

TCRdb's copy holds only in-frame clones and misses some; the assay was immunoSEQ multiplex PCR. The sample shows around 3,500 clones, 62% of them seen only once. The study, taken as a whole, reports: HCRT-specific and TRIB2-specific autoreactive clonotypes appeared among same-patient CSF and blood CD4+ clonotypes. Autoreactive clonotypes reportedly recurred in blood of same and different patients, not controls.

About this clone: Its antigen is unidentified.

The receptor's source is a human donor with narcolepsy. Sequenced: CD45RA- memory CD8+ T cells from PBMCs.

DNA of the CDR3: TGCGCCAGCAGTCCTGAGGATAAGAACACTGAAGCTTTCTTT. Its translation is CASSPEDKNTEAFF. The chain carries TRBV5-1 and TRBJ1-1; D gene uncertain. CDR3 length equals 14 residues. The V and J ends lost 5 bases and 1 base respectively, with 12 bases between them. Germline loops: CDR1 SGHRS, CDR2 YFSETQ.